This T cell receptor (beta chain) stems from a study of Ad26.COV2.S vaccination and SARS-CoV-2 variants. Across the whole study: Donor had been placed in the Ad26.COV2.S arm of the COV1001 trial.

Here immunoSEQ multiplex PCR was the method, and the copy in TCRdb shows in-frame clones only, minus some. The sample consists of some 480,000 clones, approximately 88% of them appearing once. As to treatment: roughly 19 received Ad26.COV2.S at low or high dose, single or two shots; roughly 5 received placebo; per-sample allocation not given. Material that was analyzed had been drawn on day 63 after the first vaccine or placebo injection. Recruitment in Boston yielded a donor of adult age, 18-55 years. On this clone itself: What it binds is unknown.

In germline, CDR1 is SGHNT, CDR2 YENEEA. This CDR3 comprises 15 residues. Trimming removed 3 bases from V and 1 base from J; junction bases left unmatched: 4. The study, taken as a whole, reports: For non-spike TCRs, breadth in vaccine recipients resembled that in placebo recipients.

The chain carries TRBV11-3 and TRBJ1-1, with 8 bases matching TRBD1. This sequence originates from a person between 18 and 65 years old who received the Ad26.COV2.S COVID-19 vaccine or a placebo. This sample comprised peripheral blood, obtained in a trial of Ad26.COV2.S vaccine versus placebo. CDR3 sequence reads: CASSFPGTGNTEAFF. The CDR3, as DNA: TGTGCCAGCAGCTTCCCCGGGACAGGGAACACTGAAGCTTTCTTT.